The 7 T cell receptor beta chains presented below share a single source sample, sequenced in a study of beta chain features in type 1 diabetes. Reverse transcribing all isolated RNA meant expressed TCRB transcripts were sequenced. Clones were sequenced by immunoSEQ multiplex PCR, and TCRdb holds only the in-frame ones, with some missing. The table includes hundreds of thousands of clones, around 15% detected once. Sequencing was performed on naive CD4+ T cells from blood. All receptors derive from a young man in good health.

This clone was seen more than once but under ten times. The CDR3 protein is CASSYKGGHGYTF. In DNA form, the CDR3 reads TGTGCCAGCAGTTACAAGGGTGGACATGGCTACACCTTC. This chain uses TRBV6-5 with TRBJ1-2; D unclear. This CDR3 spans 13 amino acids. Between the trimmed V and J ends, which lost 2 bases and 6 bases, there was a span of 10 bases. CDR1 and CDR2 from the germline V gene are MNHEY and SVGAGI.

The rearrangement links TRBV19 to TRBJ1-2; 8 positions agree with TRBD1. Looked up from germline, CDR1 is LNHDA and CDR2 is SQIVND (reference sequence). The V gene end was trimmed by 3 bases and the J gene end by 4 bases; junction bases not matched to a gene: 4. The CDR3 loop spans 14 amino acids. CDR3 nucleotide sequence: TGTGCCAGTAGTATGACAGGGGTGAGCTATGGCTACACCTTC. This sequence encodes CASSMTGVSYGYTF. The variable domain in full, with the rest retrieved from reference TRBV19 and TRBJ1-2, is DGGITQSPKYLFRKEGQNVTLSCEQNLNHDAMYWYRQDPGQGLRLIYYSQIVNDFQKGDIAEGYSVSREKKESFPLTVTSAQKNPTAFYLCASSMTGVSYGYTFGSGTRLTVV.

A few counts support this clone. V usage is TRBV29-1 and J usage is TRBJ1-2; D possibly corresponds to TRBD1 (5 bases). The CDR3 loop spans 18 amino acids. V gave up 7 bases and J gave up 4 bases, with 31 bases separating them. Germline V lookup: CDR1 SQVTM, CDR2 ANQGSEA. CDR3 in DNA: TGCAGCGCCCAACAATTTGGGGCGACTAGCCTCCTTCTCTATGGCTACACCTTC. Protein product: CSAQQFGATSLLLYGYTF.

This clone was seen a handful of times. The chain recombines TRBV4-3 with TRBJ2-1; TRBD1 agrees at 9 bases. V lost 4 bases, J lost 6 bases, and 4 bases stayed unmatched. Germline values: CDR1 LGHNA, CDR2 YSLEER. This CDR3 comprises 14 residues. This CDR3 is CASSPRTGVNEQFF. The CDR3 DNA sequence: TGCGCCAGCAGCCCCCGGACAGGGGTCAATGAGCAGTTCTTC.

The rearrangement joins TRBV5-6 to TRBJ2-7; 9 positions match TRBD1. CDR3 length equals 14 residues. Germline V gene data show CDR1 as SGHDT and CDR2 as YYEEEE. The trim removed 4 bases at V and 2 bases at J, leaving 4 bases unmatched. In nucleotides, the CDR3 is TGTGCCAGCAGCCATCGACAGGGGGCCTACGAGCAGTACTTC. Its protein is CASSHRQGAYEQYF.

The chain combines TRBV5-4 with TRBJ1-4, with a weak D call TRBD1 (5 bases). There are 15 residues in the CDR3. Trimming removed 3 bases from V and 0 bases from J, with 9 bases in between. Germline values: CDR1 SGHNT, CDR2 YYREEE (reference sequence). CDR3 region: CASSSRGSTNEKLFF. As DNA, the CDR3 is TGTGCCAGCAGCTCGAGGGGATCAACTAATGAAAAACTGTTTTTT.

The chain has TRBV28 and TRBJ1-3; D ambiguous. The CDR3 loop spans 12 amino acids. V lost 6 bases, J lost 5 bases, and 8 bases lay in between. The V gene's germline CDR1 is MDHEN and CDR2 SYDVKM. The CDR3 DNA reads as TGTGCCAGCAGCTGGAATCGAAACACCATATATTTT. Protein product: CASSWNRNTIYF.